The rows below give T cell receptor beta chains drawn from one sample of a study of tumor-infiltrating lymphocytes in primary liver carcinoma. TCRdb reprocessed the multiplex PCR reads with MiXCR, giving one entry per CDR3 protein. The data hold fewer than 350,000 distinct CDR3 sequences, with less than 65% observed a single time. Sequenced: peripheral blood. These receptors all stem from a man aged 35-49 years with primary liver carcinoma and hepatitis B virus infection. CDR3s include the opening cysteine and the closing phenylalanine or tryptophan. The D gene is left open where the match is weak. The size field is filled for only some rows; it gives once, few, many or a size class.

>NA|TRBV11-2|TRBJ2-7|TRBD1
CASRQTGTGLYEQYF
TGTGCCAGTAGGCAAACCGGGACAGGGCTGTACGAGCAGTACTTC
>NA|TRBV7-9|TRBJ2-5|TRBD1
CASSPSTGREAQYF
TGTGCCAGCAGCCCGTCGACAGGGAGAGAGGCCCAGTACTTC
>NA|TRBV5-1|TRBJ1-1|NA
CASSLDRENTEAFF
TGCGCCAGCAGCTTGGACAGGGAGAACACTGAAGCTTTCTTT
>NA|TRBV11-2|TRBJ2-5|NA
CASNLGSETQYF
TGTGCCAGCAACTTAGGGTCAGAGACCCAGTACTTC
>few|TRBV28|TRBJ2-5|TRBD2
CASSISGRGQETQYF
TGTGCCAGCAGTATTAGCGGGAGGGGGCAAGAGACCCAGTACTTC
>NA|TRBV6-6|TRBJ2-3|NA
CASSYNGWWEMTDTQYF
TGTGCTAGCAGTTACAATGGATGGTGGGAGATGACAGATACGCAGTATTTT
>NA|TRBV7-8|TRBJ2-6|NA
CASSLWGVGGANVLTF
TGTGCCAGCAGCTTGTGGGGAGTGGGAGGGGCCAACGTCCTGACTTTC
>NA|TRBV11-2|TRBJ2-1|TRBD2
CASSSLGLAGGWVNEQFF
TGTGCCAGCAGCTCACTAGGACTAGCGGGAGGGTGGGTCAATGAGCAGTTCTTC
>NA|TRBV11-2|TRBJ1-2|NA
CASRSQGLRGYTF
TGTGCCAGCAGATCGCAGGGATTACGTGGGTACACCTTC
>many|TRBV6-5|TRBJ2-7|TRBD2
CASSPEGGLAGSYEQYF
TGTGCCAGCAGTCCCGAGGGGGGACTAGCGGGATCCTACGAGCAGTACTTC
>few|TRBV7-8|TRBJ2-7|NA
CASGTYTYEQYF
TGTGCCTCCGGGACGTATACCTACGAGCAGTACTTC
>NA|TRBV2|TRBJ2-3|NA
CASRAQGTSTDTQYF
TGTGCCAGCAGGGCTCAGGGGACTAGCACAGATACGCAGTATTTT
>NA|TRBV11-2|TRBJ1-1|NA
CSSSLGTESFF
TGTTCCAGCAGCTTAGGTACTGAATCTTTCTTT
>many|TRBV6-6|TRBJ2-1|NA
CASSYGRPEYNEQFF
TGTGCCAGCAGTTACGGCCGGCCTGAATACAATGAGCAGTTCTTC
>NA|TRBV5-1|TRBJ2-7|TRBD2
CASSTGLAGGSSYEQYF
TGCGCCAGCAGCACTGGACTAGCGGGAGGTAGCTCCTACGAGCAGTACTTC
>NA|TRBV7-2|TRBJ2-5|TRBD2
CASSSSLAGQETQYF
TGTGCCAGCAGCTCGTCCTTAGCGGGACAAGAGACCCAGTACTTC
>NA|TRBV6-5|TRBJ2-2|TRBD2
CASSPPRGSLARELFF
TGTGCCAGCAGTCCTCCCCGCGGGAGTTTGGCCCGGGAGCTGTTTTTT
>many|TRBV29-1|TRBJ2-1|TRBD2
CSATGASGYNEQFF
TGCAGCGCCACCGGGGCTAGCGGGTACAATGAGCAGTTCTTC
>many|TRBV29-1|TRBJ2-5|TRBD1
CSSQGDRGQETQYF
TGCAGCTCACAAGGGGACAGGGGTCAAGAGACCCAGTACTTC
>medium-sized|TRBV11-2|TRBJ2-1|TRBD2
CASSFSGSSYNEQFF
TGTGCCAGCAGCTTTAGCGGGAGCTCCTACAATGAGCAGTTCTTC
>NA|TRBV5-1|TRBJ1-1|NA
CASSLALCYPEAFF
TGCGCCAGCAGCTTAGCATTGTGTTACCCTGAAGCTTTCTTT
>few|TRBV10-3|TRBJ2-2|NA
CAISVITGELFF
TGTGCCATCAGTGTTATAACCGGGGAGCTGTTTTTT
>NA|TRBV7-9|TRBJ2-5|NA
CASSSTAWGETQYF
TGTGCCAGCAGCTCGACAGCCTGGGGGGAGACCCAGTACTTC
>once|TRBV5-1|TRBJ2-6|NA
CASRGPAGANVLTF
TGCGCCAGCAGAGGACCTGCTGGGGCCAACGTCCTGACTTTC
>NA|TRBV6-5|TRBJ2-3|TRBD1
CASRTGTDTRYF
TGTGCCAGCAGGACAGGGACGGATACACGGTATTTT
>NA|TRBV11-2|TRBJ2-1|TRBD1
CASMRTGEDGNEQFF
TGTGCCAGCATGCGGACAGGGGAGGATGGCAATGAGCAGTTCTTC
>NA|TRBV4-1|TRBJ2-2|TRBD1
CASNDLNRGLTGELSF
TGCGCCAGCAATGATCTGAACAGGGGGTTAACCGGGGAGCTGTCTTTT
>NA|TRBV11-2|TRBJ2-6|NA
CTSSPLGQGRSGANALTF
TGTACCAGCAGCCCCCTAGGGCAGGGGCGATCTGGGGCCAACGCCCTGACTTTC
>many|TRBV14|TRBJ1-6|NA
CASSQTRTVNSPLHF
TGTGCCAGCAGCCAAACCCGGACAGTTAATTCACCCCTCCACTTT
>few|TRBV13|TRBJ2-6|NA
CASSYGVSGANVLTF
TGTGCCAGCAGCTACGGTGTCTCTGGGGCCAACGTCCTGACTTTC
>NA|TRBV6-6|TRBJ1-5|TRBD1
CASTDRDKRKHF
TGTGCCAGCACGGACAGGGACAAACGAAAGCATTTT
>NA|TRBV11-2|TRBJ2-3|NA
CPSSLGALGDTHYF
TGTCCCAGCAGCTTAGGTGCCTTGGGAGATACGCACTATTTT
>NA|TRBV18|TRBJ2-3|NA
CASSPPVSDTQYF
TGTGCCAGCTCGCCACCAGTTTCGGATACGCAGTATTTT
>NA|TRBV7-8|TRBJ2-2|NA
CASSRGRRENTGELFF
TGTGCCAGCAGCCGGGGACGACGGGAAAACACCGGGGAGCTGTTTTTT
>few|TRBV12-3/TRBV12-4|TRBJ1-3|NA
CASSRTGIGNAIYF
TGTGCCAGCAGCCGCACAGGGATCGGAAACGCCATATATTTT
>NA|TRBV6-1|TRBJ2-2|NA
CATSEGGAGHTGELFF
TGTGCCACCAGTGAAGGGGGGGCGGGGCACACCGGGGAACTGTTTTTT
>once|TRBV11-2|TRBJ2-1|TRBD2
CASSPGGPYNEQFF
TGTGCCAGCAGCCCGGGAGGGCCATACAATGAGCAGTTCTTC
>NA|TRBV11-2|TRBJ2-2|TRBD2
CASNRDLGEGRTGELFF
TGTGCCAGCAACAGAGACTTGGGGGAGGGACGGACCGGGGAGCTGTTTTTT
>many|TRBV10-3|TRBJ2-7|TRBD2
CAISVGLAGAYEQYF
TGTGCCATCAGTGTCGGACTAGCGGGGGCCTACGAGCAGTACTTC
>NA|TRBV10-3|TRBJ1-1|TRBD1
CAISESWQGVGSNTEAFF
TGTGCCATCAGTGAGTCTTGGCAGGGGGTCGGGTCGAACACTGAAGCTTTCTTT
>NA|TRBV11-2|TRBJ2-5|NA
CGSSLTGGQDIQYF
TGTGGCAGTAGCTTAACTGGGGGCCAAGATATCCAGTACTTC
>many|TRBV6-5|TRBJ2-2|NA
CASTPGGELFF
TGTGCCAGCACCCCCGGGGGGGAGCTGTTTTTT
>few|TRBV6-5|TRBJ2-5|TRBD1
CASSYSTGYQETQYF
TGTGCCAGCAGTTACTCGACAGGGTACCAAGAGACCCAGTACTTC
>NA|TRBV4-2|TRBJ2-3|NA
CASSQVSFSTDTQYF
TGTGCCAGCAGCCAAGTCTCGTTTTCCACAGATACGCAGTATTTT
>many|TRBV11-3|TRBJ2-3|NA
CASSAVPTDTQYF
TGTGCCAGCAGCGCCGTCCCAACAGATACGCAGTATTTT
>many|TRBV6-6|TRBJ2-5|NA
CASSYKDFQETQYF
TGTGCCAGCAGTTACAAGGACTTCCAAGAGACCCAGTACTTC
>NA|TRBV4-3|TRBJ1-5|NA
CASSQDPFSPQPQHF
TGCGCCAGCAGCCAAGATCCGTTTAGTCCTCAGCCCCAGCATTTT
>NA|TRBV29-1|TRBJ2-1|TRBD1
CSVEDRDRGTGDDQFF
TGCAGTGTTGAAGATCGGGATAGGGGGACAGGTGATGACCAGTTCTTC
>few|TRBV6-2/TRBV6-3|TRBJ2-1|NA
CASSYSGSRNNEQFF
TGTGCCAGCAGTTACTCGGGCTCTAGGAACAATGAGCAGTTCTTC
>few|TRBV5-6|TRBJ2-1|TRBD1
CASSLGSHRGPGYNEQFF
TGTGCCAGCAGCTTGGGGTCCCACAGGGGGCCTGGATACAATGAGCAGTTCTTC
>many|TRBV13|TRBJ2-2|NA
CASSFYTGELFF
TGTGCCAGCAGCTTCTACACCGGGGAGCTGTTTTTT
>few|TRBV5-4|TRBJ1-4|TRBD1
CASSRQGAEKLFF
TGTGCCAGCTCCAGACAGGGTGCGGAAAAACTGTTTTTT
>NA|TRBV7-9|TRBJ1-2|NA
CASSLGLNYGYTF
TGTGCCAGCAGCCTAGGGTTAAACTATGGCTACACCTTC
>many|TRBV11-2|TRBJ2-5|TRBD2
CASSLLRGGAIGTQYF
TGTGCCAGCAGCTTATTGCGGGGAGGGGCGATTGGGACCCAGTACTTC
>NA|TRBV10-3|TRBJ2-7|NA
CATSHSPSDEQYF
TGTGCTACCTCTCATTCACCCTCCGACGAGCAGTACTTC